This TCR beta chain was sequenced for a study of blood T cell repertoires in COVID-19 (dated by TCRdb to 2020 to 2022). Regarding the research as a whole: Samples from collaborators originated in the United States, Italy and Spain and spanned both the acute and convalescent phases of COVID-19. The prospective study material was composed of cDNA or gDNA derived from T cells, B-cell-depleted T cells, or PBMCs. Subjects who had been exposed to COVID-19, were actively infected with it, or had recovered from it provided the deeply sampled blood TCRbeta repertoires that made up the dataset. The repertoires were released in a freely available public database intended as a resource for research on the immune response to SARS-CoV-2. The samples were drawn from the first 160 participants of the ongoing ImmuneRACE study and from 1,254 subjects provided by 6 global collaborators. The sample metadata nearly always contained a de-identified subject ID, COVID-19 status, age in years and sex. Where available, HLA class I and class II types were taken from metadata supplied by the sample provider and were not determined by assay-based typing. General study outcomes and caveats: The quantity of clinical and demographic metadata differed by source and by participant and was supplied without curation.

Its CDR3 holds 14 amino acids, cysteine through phenylalanine. Left in the record is the CDR3 DNA by itself, 42 bases read in frame from the first base. V and J are truncated by 11 bases and 1 base respectively, leaving an intervening sequence of 17 bases. CDR1 and CDR2, looked up from the germline V gene, are MDHEN and SYDVKM. As for this clone: The antigen it binds to is not known. Per-base quality was not reported, and no clone a single base away is much larger than it.

Whole blood was collected in K2EDTA tubes by collaborating institutions according to the institutions' own protocols. For TCRbeta analysis, collaborators shipped samples as frozen whole blood, isolated PBMCs, or DNA extracted from either of those sample types. TCRbeta CDR3 regions were amplified from genomic DNA by means of the immunoSEQ Assay, a bias-controlled multiplex PCR. The paper's data handling went like this. Nucleated cell counts per sample were estimated from amplification of reference gene primers within the assay. Sequence reads were collapsed and filtered to measure the absolute abundance of every unique TCRbeta CDR3 rearrangement. For each sample, productive Simpson clonality was calculated by taking the square root of Simpson's diversity index across productive rearrangements. The immuneACCESS repertoire file appears here via TCRdb, limited to in-frame rearrangements. These files lack a portion of the clones; in checked studies, under half of the deficit traces to unresolved V genes, and the cause of the others is not known. Clone size and the V and J calls come from that table; the DNA yielded D and trimming. Counted in this sample were about 150,000 clones; roughly 80% of them appeared once. The ten most abundant clones make up around a sixth of the sample.

The receptor's source is a man in his fifties with acute or convalescent COVID-19. Sequenced: peripheral blood. The rearranged chain carries TRBV28 and TRBJ1-2; perhaps TRBD1 is the D gene, with 6 bases matching. The CDR3 region has the sequence CAVPLSGVNYGYTF. In nucleotide form, the sequence is TGTGCCGTTCCCCTCTCAGGGGTTAACTATGGCTACACCTTC.